This passage covers 17 T cell receptor beta chains from one sample sequenced in a study of T cell responses to AZD1222 COVID-19 vaccine. Repertoires were generated with immunoSEQ multiplex PCR, while TCRdb's copy carries only in-frame clones and drops some. Counted here are around 190,000 clones, about 90% occurring once; the ten biggest clones make up around a tenth. Specimen: peripheral blood, collected 28 days after the second AZD1222 dose. These receptors all stem from an adult who received the AZD1222 COVID-19 vaccine.

The chain is built from TRBV12-5 and TRBJ1-1; possibly TRBD1 for D (5 bases). Trimming cost V 5 bases and J 1 base, with 8 bases left between them. This CDR3 spans 13 amino acids. CDR1 and CDR2 (germline): LGHNT, FRNRAP. DNA for the CDR3: TGTGCTAGTGGTGTGGGGGGGAACACTGAAGCTTTCTTT. Its protein is CASGVGGNTEAFF.

The rearrangement uses TRBV6-5 and TRBJ1-3; the D is unclear. V lost 7 bases to trimming and J lost 0 bases, with 10 bases between them. This CDR3 contains 14 residues. Looked up from germline, CDR1 is MNHEY and CDR2 is SVGAGI. This CDR3 reads CASIVGISGNTIYF. The CDR3 coding sequence is TGTGCCAGCATAGTGGGGATCTCTGGAAACACCATATATTTT.

This clone was seen a handful of times. The rearrangement joins TRBV2 to TRBJ1-1, with no clear D. The germline V and J ends were trimmed by 2 bases and 10 bases, with 8 bases remaining between them. CDR3 length equals 11 residues. Looked up from germline, CDR1 is SNHLY and CDR2 is FYNNEI. CDR3 nucleotides: TGTGCCAGCAGTGAAATGACCTTAGCTTTCTTT. This encodes CASSEMTLAFF.

This chain's CDR3 is CASSLEGSVSYGYTF. CDR3 bases: TGTGCCAGCAGCTTAGAAGGCAGCGTTTCCTATGGCTACACCTTC. The chain links TRBV7-8 to TRBJ1-2; D gene unclear. Per germline, CDR1 SGHVS and CDR2 FQNEAQ. V was clipped by 1 base and J by 4 bases, with 13 bases between them. The CDR3 loop spans 15 amino acids.

The V and J genes are TRBV9 and TRBJ1-5; D might be TRBD1 (5 bases). The CDR3 is 15 amino acids. Germline CDR1 SGDLS, CDR2 YYNGEE. V was cut by 4 bases and J by 1 base, with 12 bases left in between. The CDR3 DNA reads as TGTGCCAGCAGCCAAACCGGGGCGAGCAATCAGCCCCAGCATTTT. This sequence encodes CASSQTGASNQPQHF. Full variable domain (remainder filled in from reference TRBV9 and TRBJ1-5): DSGVTQTPKHLITATGQRVTLRCSPRSGDLSVYWYQQSLDQGLQFLIQYYNGEERAKGNILERFSAQQFPDLHSELNLSSLELGDSALYFCASSQTGASNQPQHFGDGTRLSIL.

The rearrangement joins TRBV11-2 to TRBJ2-3, with 7 bases identical to TRBD1. V was clipped by 1 base and J by 6 bases; unmatched bases: 7. The germline V gene encodes CDR1 SGHAT and CDR2 FQNNGV. This CDR3 region has 15 residues. CDR3 amino acids: CASSLVGQVADTQYF. The CDR3 DNA reads TGTGCCAGCAGCTTAGTCGGACAGGTAGCGGATACGCAGTATTTT.

The V and J genes are TRBV3-1 (or the pseudogene TRBV3-2) and TRBJ1-6; the match to TRBD1 covers 9 bases. Germline CDR1 and CDR2: LGHDT and YNNKEL (reference sequence). The CDR3 has 15 amino acids. The junction had 3 bases not matched to a gene; V was cut back by 3 bases and J by 6 bases. The CDR3 loop is CASSHGQGLNSPLHF. CDR3 nucleotides: TGTGCCAGCAGCCACGGACAGGGGCTTAATTCACCCCTCCACTTT.

J is TRBJ1-1 and V is TRBV3-1 (or the pseudogene TRBV3-2); 8 bases align to TRBD1. CDR3 length: 14 residues. V shed 0 bases, J shed 9 bases, and the junction held 6 bases outside the gene matches. Germline V gene lookup returns CDR1 LGHDT and CDR2 YNNKEL (reference sequence). The CDR3 region is CASSQEPTGGKAFF. For the CDR3, the DNA is TGTGCCAGCAGCCAAGAACCCACAGGGGGGAAAGCTTTCTTT.

This clone has only a few counts. This chain connects TRBV2 to TRBJ1-1; D perhaps matches TRBD1 (5 bases). This CDR3 region has 12 residues. Per the germline V gene, CDR1 is SNHLY and CDR2 is FYNNEI. The V end was cut by 2 bases, the J end by 11 bases, with 12 bases between. The CDR3 here is CASSEMGPGAFF. Here the CDR3 DNA reads TGTGCCAGCAGTGAAATGGGACCTGGGGCTTTCTTT.

The chain combines TRBV3-1 (or the pseudogene TRBV3-2) with TRBJ1-2, with TRBD1 matching over 8 bases. V shed 0 bases, J shed 4 bases, and the junction held 7 bases outside the gene matches. CDR1 and CDR2 (germline): LGHDT, YNNKEL (reference sequence). There are 16 residues in the CDR3. In nucleotides, the CDR3 is TGTGCCAGCAGCCAAGAGGGGGACAGGACCCTCTATGGCTACACCTTC. This translates into CASSQEGDRTLYGYTF.

This clone has a single count. The V and J genes are TRBV28 and TRBJ1-2; perhaps TRBD1 as D (6 bases). Looked up from germline, CDR1 is MDHEN and CDR2 is SYDVKM. V was trimmed by 5 bases and J by 8 bases, leaving 18 bases between them. This CDR3 spans 14 amino acids. CDR3 sequence (DNA): TGTGCCAGCAGTCGCCCCGGACAGAATGGGGGCTACACCTTC. This encodes CASSRPGQNGGYTF.

The V gene is TRBV7-3, the J gene TRBJ2-3, with TRBD2 matching over 16 bases. The CDR3 is made up of 21 amino acids. Germline V gives CDR1 SGHTA, CDR2 FQGTGA. V was pared by 2 bases and J by 2 bases, with 13 bases of the junction left unmatched. In DNA form, the CDR3 reads TGTGCCAGCAGCTTACTTGGGACTAGCGGGGGGGGGCCCGACTCCACAGATACGCAGTATTTT. It codes for CASSLLGTSGGGPDSTDTQYF.

The V gene is TRBV7-2, the J gene TRBJ2-2; a possible D gene is TRBD2 (6 bases). Germline V gene lookup returns CDR1 SGHTA and CDR2 FQGNSA. The CDR3 totals 15 residues. With 8 bases removed from V and 4 bases from J, the gap between germline ends came to 17 bases. This chain's CDR3 is CASFEAGTVTGELFF. For the CDR3, the DNA is TGTGCCAGCTTTGAGGCGGGGACGGTCACCGGGGAGCTGTTTTTT.

V is TRBV28 and J is TRBJ1-2, with 7 bases that match TRBD1. This CDR3 is built from 15 residues. Germline loops: CDR1 MDHEN, CDR2 SYDVKM. With V trimmed by 6 bases and J by 1 base, 8 bases remained unmatched. CDR3 protein: CASSPGDRVNYGYTF. In DNA, the CDR3 is TGTGCCAGCAGCCCCGGGGACAGAGTTAACTATGGCTACACCTTC.

The chain links TRBV9 to TRBJ2-3; TRBD2 might be the D (6 bases). Germline loops: CDR1 SGDLS, CDR2 YYNGEE. Trimming took 0 bases from V and 5 from J, leaving 19 bases between them. The CDR3 has 17 residues. CDR3 in amino acids: CASSVASNSMGGDTQYF. Written as DNA, the CDR3 is TGTGCCAGCAGCGTAGCGAGCAATAGCATGGGGGGAGATACGCAGTATTTT.

The rearrangement uses TRBV19 and TRBJ1-1, with D possibly matching TRBD1 (6 bases). The CDR3 is 16 amino acids. Trimming pared 6 bases from V and 3 bases from J, leaving 20 bases between. Germline V gene lookup returns CDR1 LNHDA and CDR2 SQIVND (reference sequence). The CDR3 region is CASSNILQGWDTEAFF. The CDR3 region has the DNA TGTGCCAGTAGCAATATACTACAGGGCTGGGACACTGAAGCTTTCTTT.

V and J are TRBV6-5 and TRBJ2-1; 11 nucleotides match TRBD1. CDR1 and CDR2 (germline): MNHEY, SVGAGI. V shed 5 bases, J shed 10 bases, and the junction held 1 base outside the gene matches. The CDR3 runs to 12 residues. CDR3 protein: CASSRTGGEQFF. For the CDR3, the DNA is TGTGCCAGCAGTCGGACAGGGGGCGAGCAGTTCTTC.